This record covers a single T cell receptor (beta chain). Its antigen is unidentified. The same CDR3 can be traced to other DNA sequences in this sample. These data come from a study of shared clonotypes between healthy human individuals. Study information: Used for every donor were three CD4 naive, three CD4 memory, two CD8 naive and one CD8 memory plate. General observations from the study: Expectations were that clonotype sharing among donors would be affected by sequencing depth.

Nashville, Tennessee was home to all donors, each a Caucasian adult. The CDR3 sequence is 16 residues long. Losses at the gene ends were 0 bases for V and 3 bases for J; bases not matched to a gene: 2. The germline V gene has CDR1 SGHRS and CDR2 YFSETQ. Sequenced by immunoSEQ multiplex PCR; TCRdb stores in-frame clones only, minus some. The table lists 2 million to 3 million clones, under 95% of them singletons. This clonotype was sampled from a man between 18 and 35 years old in good health. Some clones in this sample may be carry-over from other donors' samples. Sequenced input: naive CD4+ T cells from PBMCs. As for subset: CD45RA+ positively selected. The chain recombines TRBV5-1 with TRBJ2-7; 14 positions agree with TRBD2. The CDR3: CASSLGGTSGSYEQYF. As DNA, the CDR3 is TGCGCCAGCAGCTTGGGAGGGACTAGCGGGAGCTACGAGCAGTACTTC.